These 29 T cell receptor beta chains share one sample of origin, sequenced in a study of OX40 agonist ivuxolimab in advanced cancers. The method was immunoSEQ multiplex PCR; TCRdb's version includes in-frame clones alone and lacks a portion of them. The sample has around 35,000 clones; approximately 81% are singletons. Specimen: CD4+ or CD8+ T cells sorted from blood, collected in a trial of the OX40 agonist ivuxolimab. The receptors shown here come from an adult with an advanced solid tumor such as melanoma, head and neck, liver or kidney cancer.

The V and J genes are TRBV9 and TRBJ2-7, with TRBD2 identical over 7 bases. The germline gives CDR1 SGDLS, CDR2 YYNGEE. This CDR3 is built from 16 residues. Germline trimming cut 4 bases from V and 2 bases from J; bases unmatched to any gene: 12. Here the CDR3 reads CASSRKGASGTYEQYF. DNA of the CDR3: TGTGCCAGCAGCCGTAAAGGTGCTAGCGGAACCTACGAGCAGTACTTC. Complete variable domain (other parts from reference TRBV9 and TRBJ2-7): DSGVTQTPKHLITATGQRVTLRCSPRSGDLSVYWYQQSLDQGLQFLIQYYNGEERAKGNILERFSAQQFPDLHSELNLSSLELGDSALYFCASSRKGASGTYEQYFGPGTRLTVT.

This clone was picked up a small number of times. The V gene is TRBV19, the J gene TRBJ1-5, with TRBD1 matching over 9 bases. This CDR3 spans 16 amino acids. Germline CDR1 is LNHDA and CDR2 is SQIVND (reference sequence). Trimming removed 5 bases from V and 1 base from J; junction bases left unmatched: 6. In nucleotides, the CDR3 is TGTGCCAGTAGTGGGACAGGGATGTTGAGCAATCAGCCCCAGCATTTT. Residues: CASSGTGMLSNQPQHF.

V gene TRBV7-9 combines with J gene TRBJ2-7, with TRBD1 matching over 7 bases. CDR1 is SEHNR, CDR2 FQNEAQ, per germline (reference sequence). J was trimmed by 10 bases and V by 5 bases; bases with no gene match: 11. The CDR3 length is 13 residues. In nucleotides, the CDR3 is TGTGCCAGCAGCGAAACAGGGGTAGGGATCCAGTACTTC. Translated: CASSETGVGIQYF.

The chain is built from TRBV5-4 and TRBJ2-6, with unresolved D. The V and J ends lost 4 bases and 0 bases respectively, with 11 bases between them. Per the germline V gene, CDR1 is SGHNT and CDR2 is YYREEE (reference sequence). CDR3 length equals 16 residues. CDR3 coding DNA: TGTGCCAGCAGCCAAAGGAGCCTCTCTGGGGCCAACGTCCTGACTTTC. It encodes CASSQRSLSGANVLTF.

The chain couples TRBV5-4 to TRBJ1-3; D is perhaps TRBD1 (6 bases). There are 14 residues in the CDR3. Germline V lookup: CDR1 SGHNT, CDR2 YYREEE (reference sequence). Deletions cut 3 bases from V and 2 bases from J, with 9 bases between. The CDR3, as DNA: TGTGCCAGCAGCTCCAACAGGGCTGGAAACACCATATATTTT. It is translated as CASSSNRAGNTIYF.

CDR3 in DNA: TGTGCCAGCAGTCCTAGCTCCTACGAGCAGTACTTC. Translated: CASSPSSYEQYF. The chain is built from TRBV28 and TRBJ2-7; D not certain. The germline gives CDR1 MDHEN, CDR2 SYDVKM. V was shortened by 5 bases and J by 0 bases, with 5 bases between the two germline ends. The CDR3 has 12 residues.

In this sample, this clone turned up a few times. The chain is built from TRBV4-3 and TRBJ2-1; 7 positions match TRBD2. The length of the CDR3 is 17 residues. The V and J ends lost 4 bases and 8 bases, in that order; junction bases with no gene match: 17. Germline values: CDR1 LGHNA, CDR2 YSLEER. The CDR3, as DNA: TGCGCCAGCAGCCCCGGGACTTTCGGGGGGACCGGCCATGAGCAGTTCTTC. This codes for CASSPGTFGGTGHEQFF.

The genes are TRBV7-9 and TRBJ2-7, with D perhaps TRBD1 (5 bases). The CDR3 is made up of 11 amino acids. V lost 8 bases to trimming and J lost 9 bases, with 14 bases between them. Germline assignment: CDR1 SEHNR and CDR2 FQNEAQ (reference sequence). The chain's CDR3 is CASGQGLGQYF. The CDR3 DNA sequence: TGTGCCAGCGGGCAGGGATTGGGGCAGTACTTC.

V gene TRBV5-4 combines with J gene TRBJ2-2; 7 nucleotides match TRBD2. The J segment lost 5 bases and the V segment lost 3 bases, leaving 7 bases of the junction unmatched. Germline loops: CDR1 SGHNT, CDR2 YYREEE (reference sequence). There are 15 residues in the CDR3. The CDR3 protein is CASSSEAGSTGELFF. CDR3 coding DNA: TGTGCCAGCAGCTCAGAAGCGGGGTCAACCGGGGAGCTGTTTTTT.

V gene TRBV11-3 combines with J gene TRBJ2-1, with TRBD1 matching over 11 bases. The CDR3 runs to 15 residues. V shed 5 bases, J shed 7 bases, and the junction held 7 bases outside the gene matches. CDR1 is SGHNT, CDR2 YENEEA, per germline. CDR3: CASSRPGQGDNEQFF. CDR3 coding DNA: TGTGCCAGCAGCCGACCGGGACAGGGGGATAATGAGCAGTTCTTC.

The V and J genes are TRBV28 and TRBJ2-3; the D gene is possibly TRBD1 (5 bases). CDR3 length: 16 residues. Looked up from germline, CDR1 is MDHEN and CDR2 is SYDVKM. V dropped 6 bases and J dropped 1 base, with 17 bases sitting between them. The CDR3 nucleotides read TGTGCCAGCAGCCAACCACAGGTCGAGGGCACAGATACGCAGTATTTT. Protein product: CASSQPQVEGTDTQYF.

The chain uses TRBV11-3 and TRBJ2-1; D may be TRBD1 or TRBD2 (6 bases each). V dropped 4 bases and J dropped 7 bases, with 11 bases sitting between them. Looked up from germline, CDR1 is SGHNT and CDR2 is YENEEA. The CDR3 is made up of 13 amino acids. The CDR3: CASSSGGLNEQFF. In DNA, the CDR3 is TGTGCCAGCAGCTCCGGGGGCTTGAATGAGCAGTTCTTC.

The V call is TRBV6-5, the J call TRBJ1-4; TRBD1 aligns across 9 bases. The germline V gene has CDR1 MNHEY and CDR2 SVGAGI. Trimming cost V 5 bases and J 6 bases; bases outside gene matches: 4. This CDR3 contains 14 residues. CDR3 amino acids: CASSPRDRDEKLFF. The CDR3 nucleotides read TGTGCCAGCAGTCCCCGGGACAGGGATGAAAAACTGTTTTTT.

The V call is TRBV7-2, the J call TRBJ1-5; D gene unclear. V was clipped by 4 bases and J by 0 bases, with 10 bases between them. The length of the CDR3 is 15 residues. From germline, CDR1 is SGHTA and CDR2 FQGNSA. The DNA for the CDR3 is TGTGCCAGCAGCTCCACACCTAATAGCAATCAGCCCCAGCATTTT. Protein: CASSSTPNSNQPQHF.

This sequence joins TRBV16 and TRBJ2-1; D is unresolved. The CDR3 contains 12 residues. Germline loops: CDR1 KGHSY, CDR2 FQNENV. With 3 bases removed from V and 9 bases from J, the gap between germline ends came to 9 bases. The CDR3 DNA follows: TGTGCCAGCAGCCACCAGTGGGGTGAGCAGTTCTTC. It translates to CASSHQWGEQFF.

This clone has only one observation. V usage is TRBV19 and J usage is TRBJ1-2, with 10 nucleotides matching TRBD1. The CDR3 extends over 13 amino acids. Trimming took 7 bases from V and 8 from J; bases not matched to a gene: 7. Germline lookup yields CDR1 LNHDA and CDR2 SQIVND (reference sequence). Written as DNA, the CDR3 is TGTGCCAGTACCTACCGGGACAGGGGAGGCTACACCTTC. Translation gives CASTYRDRGGYTF.

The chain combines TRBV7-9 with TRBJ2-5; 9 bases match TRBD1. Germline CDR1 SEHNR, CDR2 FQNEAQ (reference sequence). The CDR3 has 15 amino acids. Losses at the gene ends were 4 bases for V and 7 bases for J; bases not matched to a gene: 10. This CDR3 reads CASSSRDRERGTQYF. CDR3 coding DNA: TGTGCCAGCAGCTCCCGGGACAGGGAACGAGGGACCCAGTACTTC.

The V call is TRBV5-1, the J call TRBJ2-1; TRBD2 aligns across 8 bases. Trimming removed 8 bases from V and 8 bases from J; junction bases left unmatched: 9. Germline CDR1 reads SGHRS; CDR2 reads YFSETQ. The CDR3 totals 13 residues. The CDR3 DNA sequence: TGCGCCAGTAGCGGGACCTCGGGGGATGAGCAGTTCTTC. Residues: CASSGTSGDEQFF.

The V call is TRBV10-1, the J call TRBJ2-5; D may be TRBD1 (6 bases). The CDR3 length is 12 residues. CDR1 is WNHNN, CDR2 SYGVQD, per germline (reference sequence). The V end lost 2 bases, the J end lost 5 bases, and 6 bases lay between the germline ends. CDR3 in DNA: TGCGCCAGCAGTGAGCAGGGGGAGACCCAGTACTTC. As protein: CASSEQGETQYF.

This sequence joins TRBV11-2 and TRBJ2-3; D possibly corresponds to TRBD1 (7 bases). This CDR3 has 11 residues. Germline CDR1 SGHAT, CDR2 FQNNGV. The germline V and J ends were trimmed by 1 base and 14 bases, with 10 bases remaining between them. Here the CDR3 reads CASSLGQGGYF. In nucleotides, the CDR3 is TGTGCCAGCAGCTTAGGACAGGGAGGGTATTTT.

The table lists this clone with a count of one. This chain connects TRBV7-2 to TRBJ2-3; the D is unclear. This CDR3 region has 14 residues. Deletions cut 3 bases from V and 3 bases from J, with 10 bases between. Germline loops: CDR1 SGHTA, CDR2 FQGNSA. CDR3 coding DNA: TGTGCCAGCAGCTTTGCCAGAAATACAGATACGCAGTATTTT. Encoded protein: CASSFARNTDTQYF.

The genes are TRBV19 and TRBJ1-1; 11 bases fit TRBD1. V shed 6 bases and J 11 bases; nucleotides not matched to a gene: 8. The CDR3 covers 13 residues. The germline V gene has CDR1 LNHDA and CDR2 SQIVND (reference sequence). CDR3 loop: CASSPGQGAGAFF. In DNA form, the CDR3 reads TGTGCCAGTAGCCCCGGACAGGGGGCAGGGGCTTTCTTT. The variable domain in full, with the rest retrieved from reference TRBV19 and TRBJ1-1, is DGGITQSPKYLFRKEGQNVTLSCEQNLNHDAMYWYRQDPGQGLRLIYYSQIVNDFQKGDIAEGYSVSREKKESFPLTVTSAQKNPTAFYLCASSPGQGAGAFFGQGTRLTVV.

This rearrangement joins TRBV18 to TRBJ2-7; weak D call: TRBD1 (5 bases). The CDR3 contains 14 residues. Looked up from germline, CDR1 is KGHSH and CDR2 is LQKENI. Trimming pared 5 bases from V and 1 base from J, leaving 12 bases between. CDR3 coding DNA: TGTGCCAGCTCAAGGACAAGCCGGTCCTACGAGCAGTACTTC. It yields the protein CASSRTSRSYEQYF.

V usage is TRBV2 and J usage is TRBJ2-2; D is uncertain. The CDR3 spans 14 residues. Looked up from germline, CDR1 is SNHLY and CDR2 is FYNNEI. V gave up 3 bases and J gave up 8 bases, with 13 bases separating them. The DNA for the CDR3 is TGTGCCAGCAGTGAGTCTAGGTCCAGTGGGGAGCTGTTTTTT. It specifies CASSESRSSGELFF.

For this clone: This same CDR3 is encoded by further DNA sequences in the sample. CDR3 sequence (DNA): TGTGCCAGCAGCTTAGCGGGGGGGTACAATGAGCAGTTCTTC. Translation: CASSLAGGYNEQFF. J is TRBJ2-1 and V is TRBV7-2, with TRBD2 matching over 7 bases. The junction had 0 bases not matched to a gene; V was cut back by 0 bases and J by 4 bases. This CDR3 has 14 amino acids. CDR1 and CDR2 (germline): SGHTA, FQGNSA. Full variable domain (missing parts from reference TRBV7-2 and TRBJ2-1): GAGVSQSPSNKVTEKGKDVELRCDPISGHTALYWYRQSLGQGLEFLIYFQGNSAPDKSGLPSDRFSAERTGGSVSTLTIQRTQQEDSAVYLCASSLAGGYNEQFFGPGTRLTVL.

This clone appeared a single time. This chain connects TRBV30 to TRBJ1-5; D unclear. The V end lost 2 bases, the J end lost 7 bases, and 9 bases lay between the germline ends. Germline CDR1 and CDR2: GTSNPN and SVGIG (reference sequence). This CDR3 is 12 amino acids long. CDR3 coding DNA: TGTGCCTGGAGTTCGGGCAGGCAGCCCCAGCATTTT. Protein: CAWSSGRQPQHF.

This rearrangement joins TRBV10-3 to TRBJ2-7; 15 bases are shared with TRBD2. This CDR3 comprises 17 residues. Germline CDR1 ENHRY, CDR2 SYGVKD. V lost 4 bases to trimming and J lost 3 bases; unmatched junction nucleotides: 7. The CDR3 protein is CAISGSGTSGGIYEQYF. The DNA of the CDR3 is TGTGCCATCAGTGGATCCGGGACTAGCGGGGGGATCTACGAGCAGTACTTC.

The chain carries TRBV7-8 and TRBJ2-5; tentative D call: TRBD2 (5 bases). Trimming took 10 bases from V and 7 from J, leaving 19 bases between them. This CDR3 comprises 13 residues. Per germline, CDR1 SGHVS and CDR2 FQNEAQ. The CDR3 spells CATPGKEYGTQYF. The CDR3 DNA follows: TGTGCCACCCCGGGGAAGGAGTATGGGACCCAGTACTTC.

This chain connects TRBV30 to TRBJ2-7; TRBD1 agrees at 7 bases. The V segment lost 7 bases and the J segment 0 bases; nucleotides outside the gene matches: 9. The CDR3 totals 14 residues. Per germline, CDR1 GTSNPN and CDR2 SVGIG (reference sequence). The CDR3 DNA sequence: TGTGCCTTAAGAGACAGGGCCAGCTCCTACGAGCAGTACTTC. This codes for CALRDRASSYEQYF.